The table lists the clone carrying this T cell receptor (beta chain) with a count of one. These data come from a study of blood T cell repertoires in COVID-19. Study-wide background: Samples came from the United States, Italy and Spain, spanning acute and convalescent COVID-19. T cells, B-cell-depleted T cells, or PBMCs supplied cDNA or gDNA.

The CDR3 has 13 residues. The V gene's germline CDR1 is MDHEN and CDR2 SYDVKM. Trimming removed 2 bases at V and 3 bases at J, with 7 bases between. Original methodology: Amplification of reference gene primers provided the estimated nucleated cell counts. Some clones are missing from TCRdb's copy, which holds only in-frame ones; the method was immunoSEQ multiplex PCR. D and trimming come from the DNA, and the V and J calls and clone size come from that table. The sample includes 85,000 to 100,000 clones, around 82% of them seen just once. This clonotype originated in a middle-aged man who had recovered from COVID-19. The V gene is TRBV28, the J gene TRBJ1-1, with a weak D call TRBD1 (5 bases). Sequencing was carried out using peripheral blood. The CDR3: CASSLTGDTEAFF. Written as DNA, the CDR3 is TGTGCCAGCAGTTTAACGGGGGACACTGAAGCTTTCTTT.